Sequencing of this T cell receptor beta chain was carried out in a study of blood T cell repertoires in COVID-19. The overall study: Acute and convalescent COVID-19 samples came from the United States, Italy and Spain. From T cells, B-cell-depleted T cells, or PBMCs came the material, which was cDNA or gDNA.

Original data processing: Researchers report that nucleated cell counts were estimated from reference gene primer amplification. Measured with immunoSEQ multiplex PCR; TCRdb has only the in-frame clones, and not every one. The V and J calls and clone size are taken from that table; D and trimming were inferred from the DNA. The sample contains approximately 160,000 clones, just over 85% of which appear only once. V was clipped by 1 base and J by 2 bases, with 14 bases between them. CDR1 and CDR2 from the germline V gene are SGHTA and FQGNSA. The CDR3 is made up of 16 amino acids. This chain links TRBV7-2 with TRBJ2-5; D unresolved. The sequenced material came from peripheral blood. The sequence derives from a man aged 45-65 years with active or convalescent COVID-19. CDR3 DNA sequence: TGTGCCAGCAGCTTAGGGTCCGCGAGAGGACAAGAGACCCAGTACTTC. Translation: CASSLGSARGQETQYF.